This T cell receptor (beta chain) appears in the sequencing data of a study of CD8+ T cells in alopecia areata. This CDR3 spans 11 amino acids. V shed 5 bases and J shed 4 bases, with 8 bases lying between them. CDR1 and CDR2 from the germline V gene are SQVTM and ANQGSEA. Sequencing relied on a cDNA template that was reverse transcribed from extracted RNA. Sequenced by immunoSEQ multiplex PCR; TCRdb stores in-frame clones only, minus some. The table lists about 200,000 clones, about 61% of them singletons. Sequenced: CD8+ T cells sorted from blood. The receptor comes from a human donor in good health. The chain has TRBV29-1 and TRBJ1-1; D is perhaps TRBD1 (5 bases). CDR3 sequence: CSVSGGTEAFF. The CDR3 nucleotides are TGCAGCGTTTCCGGGGGCACTGAAGCTTTCTTT.